This TCR beta chain was retrieved from a study of shared clonotypes between healthy human individuals. Notes on the study in general: Only blood was sampled; tissue repertoires likely differ.

In regard to this clone: The antigen remains undetermined.

Several immunoSEQ 96-well plates shared each subset's DNA, each plate a replicate. Method: immunoSEQ multiplex PCR; TCRdb's copy keeps in-frame clones and lacks some. The sample includes hundreds of thousands of clones, 95% to 98% of them seen just once. As defined, naive CD8 cells were CD45RO-negative and positively selected for CCR7, with terminally differentiated effector memory CD45RA+ cells excluded. The germline V gene encodes CDR1 MNHEY and CDR2 SMNVEV (reference sequence). There are 17 residues in the CDR3. Trimming removed 2 bases from V and 5 bases from J; junction bases left unmatched: 12.

The source material was naive CD8+ T cells sorted from blood. This chain joins TRBV27 and TRBJ2-5; 9 bases are shared with TRBD1. The sequence was obtained from a man in his thirties or forties in good health. In nucleotides, the CDR3 is TGTGCCAGCAGTTTACCTTCCGGGACAGGGTCTAGGGAGACCCAGTACTTC. Protein product: CASSLPSGTGSRETQYF.